This T cell receptor beta chain originates from a study of PD-1 blockade in mismatch repair-deficient tumors. Study-wide context: Patients had about 13 mismatch repair-deficient cancer types and were previously treated and progressing.

Using immunoSEQ multiplex PCR, the repertoire was profiled, and TCRdb retains in-frame clones only, with some absent. This table holds around 33,000 clones, around 80% found once. The table lists this clone with a few counts. All patients were mismatch repair deficient, assessed by either PCR or immunohistochemistry. The V and J ends lost 5 bases and 1 base respectively, with 14 bases between them. The CDR3 has 15 residues. Germline V gene lookup returns CDR1 SEHNR and CDR2 FQNEAQ (reference sequence). The sample was PBMCs, taken less than 7 weeks after starting pembrolizumab. The rearrangement joins TRBV7-9 to TRBJ2-5; maybe TRBD2 (5 bases). This clonotype was sampled from an adult with mismatch repair-deficient cancer. In nucleotides, the CDR3 is TGTGCCAGCAGCGTTGCTTTGGGGAGCCAAGAGACCCAGTACTTC. As protein: CASSVALGSQETQYF.